Each of the 21 T cell receptor beta chains below was sequenced from the same sample in a study of T cells in tuberculosis. Sorting used thawed, overnight-rested PBMC stained with anti-CD3, a viability dye and GMM-loaded CD1B tetramer. The CD1B tetramers carried C32 glucose monomycolate purified from Rhodococcus equi. The data were produced by immunoSEQ multiplex PCR, yet TCRdb's version contains in-frame clones alone and is incomplete. The sample gives 61,000 or so clones, about 86% of which show up once; 9.5% to 15% is in the top ten. Sequences were obtained from CD1b-GMM tetramer-negative cells sorted from PBMCs. Source of these receptors: an adult woman with latent tuberculosis.

The V gene is TRBV7-2, the J gene TRBJ2-7, with D possibly TRBD2 on 5 matching bases. CDR1 is SGHTA, CDR2 FQGNSA, per germline. V lost 3 bases to trimming and J lost 5 bases, with 14 bases between them. CDR3 length equals 14 residues. The CDR3 region is CASSLDSASDEQYF. CDR3 sequence (DNA): TGTGCCAGCAGCTTGGACTCAGCGAGCGACGAGCAGTACTTC.

This chain joins TRBV29-1 and TRBJ1-6, with 8 bases lining up with TRBD1. Looked up from germline, CDR1 is SQVTM and CDR2 is ANQGSEA. With 5 bases clipped from V and 9 bases from J, the junction kept 9 bases outside the gene matches. There are 14 residues in the CDR3. The DNA for the CDR3 is TGCAGCGTTACACAGGGGGATAGTGGTTCACCCCTCCACTTT. Translating it yields CSVTQGDSGSPLHF.

The chain has TRBV7-2 and TRBJ2-3; no clear D gene. This CDR3 is 11 amino acids long. From germline, CDR1 is SGHTA and CDR2 FQGNSA. Trimming stripped 6 bases from V and 10 bases from J, with 11 bases between. CDR3 sequence reads: CASSTDGSQYF. The CDR3 DNA reads as TGTGCCAGCAGTACCGACGGGTCGCAGTATTTT.

This clone was counted a few times. The J gene is TRBJ1-6, the V gene TRBV5-1; 9 bases map to TRBD1. Germline loops: CDR1 SGHRS, CDR2 YFSETQ. The CDR3 totals 14 residues. V dropped 4 bases and J dropped 7; count of bases not matched to a gene: 3. The CDR3: CASSQGTGNSPLHF. The CDR3 nucleotides read TGCGCCAGCAGCCAAGGGACAGGGAATTCACCCCTCCACTTT.

The count of this clone is one. This rearrangement joins TRBV28 to TRBJ2-4, with 7 bases aligning to TRBD2. The germline V gene encodes CDR1 MDHEN and CDR2 SYDVKM. V shed 6 bases and J 3 bases; nucleotides not matched to a gene: 8. There are 15 residues in the CDR3. The CDR3 nucleotides read TGTGCCAGCAGGCCCCCGGGGGAGGGCAAAAACATTCAGTACTTC. Protein product: CASRPPGEGKNIQYF.

This chain links TRBV6-1 with TRBJ1-3; D is perhaps TRBD1 (6 bases). From germline, CDR1 is MNHNS and CDR2 SASEGT. Trimming removed 5 bases from V and 4 bases from J, with 12 bases in between. There are 14 residues in the CDR3. CDR3 in DNA: TGTGCCAGCAGTCTAGGGGGTACGGGAAACACCATATATTTT. The encoded protein is CASSLGGTGNTIYF.

V gene TRBV2 combines with J gene TRBJ2-3, with 7 bases that match TRBD2. Germline trimming cut 8 bases from V and 7 bases from J; bases unmatched to any gene: 6. The CDR3 is 12 amino acids. Germline CDR1 SNHLY, CDR2 FYNNEI. The CDR3 sequence is CASLREGYTQYF. The CDR3 DNA reads as TGTGCCAGCCTTAGGGAGGGGTATACGCAGTATTTT.

The chain has TRBV5-4 and TRBJ1-2; D remains unclear. Germline V gene sequence: CDR1 SGHNT, CDR2 YYREEE (reference sequence). This CDR3 is 14 amino acids long. Trimming took 0 bases from V and 2 from J, leaving 8 bases between them. This CDR3 is CASSLATNNYGYTF. The DNA of the CDR3 is TGTGCCAGCAGCTTGGCTACGAACAACTATGGCTACACCTTC.

The rearrangement joins TRBV6-5 to TRBJ1-5; D remains ambiguous. Germline-derived CDR1 and CDR2 are MNHEY and SVGAGI. The germline V and J ends were trimmed by 0 bases and 2 bases, with 5 bases remaining between them. The CDR3 has 14 amino acids. In DNA, the CDR3 is TGTGCCAGCAGTTACTCGGGAGGCAATCAGCCCCAGCATTTT. Its translation is CASSYSGGNQPQHF.

A single count supports this clone. The genes are TRBV19 and TRBJ1-2, with 7 positions matching TRBD1. Germline-derived CDR1 and CDR2 are LNHDA and SQIVND (reference sequence). There are 13 residues in the CDR3. After removal of 8 bases from V and 8 bases from J, the junction contained 11 bases not matched to a gene. The CDR3 loop is CASSRGRAYGYTF. The CDR3 nucleotides read TGTGCCAGTTCGAGGGGGCGAGCCTACGGCTACACCTTC.

The chain carries TRBV27 and TRBJ2-7; D possibly corresponds to TRBD2 (5 bases). Germline loops: CDR1 MNHEY, CDR2 SMNVEV (reference sequence). Trimming took 6 bases from V and 2 from J, leaving 5 bases between them. The CDR3 extends over 11 amino acids. The CDR3 protein is CASRTTYEQYF. The CDR3 nucleotides are TGTGCCAGCAGGACTACCTACGAGCAGTACTTC.

This chain joins TRBV2 and TRBJ2-3; 14 bases align to TRBD2. The CDR3 totals 18 residues. The junction had 8 bases not matched to a gene; V was cut back by 5 bases and J by 1 base. From germline, CDR1 is SNHLY and CDR2 FYNNEI. The CDR3 DNA is TGTGCCAGCAGTAAGGGGACTAGCGGGGGCCGGGGCACAGATACGCAGTATTTT. It translates to CASSKGTSGGRGTDTQYF.

This chain joins TRBV7-2 and TRBJ2-7; weak D call: TRBD2 (5 bases). The CDR3 runs 14 residues. V lost 3 bases and J 0 bases, leaving 9 bases between the germline ends. CDR1 SGHTA and CDR2 FQGNSA come from the germline V gene. CDR3 sequence (DNA): TGTGCCAGCAGCTTGGGAGTAAACTCCTACGAGCAGTACTTC. This sequence encodes CASSLGVNSYEQYF.

A remark on this clone: The junction departs from germline at one end; a sequencing error may be responsible. CDR3 in DNA: TGTGCCAGCAGCCCCGACAGGTACGCGCAGTACTTC. Translation: CASSPDRYAQYF. V and J are TRBV7-2 and TRBJ2-7; TRBD1 is a possible D gene (6 bases). This CDR3 is built from 12 residues. Germline V gene lookup returns CDR1 SGHTA and CDR2 FQGNSA.

The genes are TRBV28 and TRBJ1-4, with 7 bases identical to TRBD1. CDR1 is MDHEN, CDR2 SYDVKM, per germline. The CDR3 totals 12 residues. The V segment lost 5 bases and the J segment 8 bases; nucleotides outside the gene matches: 2. The CDR3 DNA follows: TGTGCCAGCAGTGCGGACAGGGAAAAACTGTTTTTT. It translates to CASSADREKLFF.

J is TRBJ1-6 and V is TRBV5-6; perhaps TRBD1 as D (5 bases). This CDR3 comprises 16 residues. The V end lost 4 bases, the J end lost 6 bases, and 17 bases lay between the germline ends. CDR1 and CDR2 from the germline V gene are SGHDT and YYEEEE. CDR3 region: CASSRGNLNFNSPLHF. The DNA of the CDR3 is TGTGCCAGCAGCCGGGGGAATCTCAACTTTAATTCACCCCTCCACTTT.

This clone showed up just a few times. V gene TRBV7-3 combines with J gene TRBJ1-1; TRBD1 matches 8 bases. Germline V gives CDR1 SGHTA, CDR2 FQGTGA. The J segment lost 7 bases and the V segment lost 5 bases, leaving 9 bases of the junction unmatched. This CDR3 has 14 amino acids. Here the CDR3 reads CASSLSTGTGEAFF. The CDR3 coding sequence is TGTGCCAGCAGCCTCTCGACCGGGACAGGTGAAGCTTTCTTT.

This clone was counted between two and nine times. The chain joins TRBV14 to TRBJ1-2, with D hard to call. The CDR3 spans 12 residues. Germline V gives CDR1 SGHDN, CDR2 FVKESK. V was cut by 0 bases and J by 8 bases, with 7 bases left in between. The CDR3 DNA is TGTGCCAGCAGCCAAGAGCGAAACGGCTACACCTTC. Protein sequence: CASSQERNGYTF.

The V and J genes are TRBV6-1 and TRBJ2-5; 10 bases map to TRBD2. Germline V gene lookup returns CDR1 MNHNS and CDR2 SASEGT. With 4 bases clipped from V and 7 bases from J, the junction kept 12 bases outside the gene matches. This CDR3 is 16 amino acids long. The CDR3 sequence: CASSGKSGRDTGTQYF. The CDR3 DNA reads TGTGCCAGCAGTGGAAAAAGCGGGAGGGATACGGGGACCCAGTACTTC.

The chain joins TRBV7-9 to TRBJ2-2; 9 bases are shared with TRBD2. The CDR3 extends over 16 amino acids. Unmatched junction bases numbered 6, after V lost 5 bases and J lost 2 bases. CDR1 and CDR2 (germline): SEHNR, FQNEAQ (reference sequence). The CDR3 region has the DNA TGTGCCAGCAGCCTCCTTAGCGGGAGTAACACCGGGGAGCTGTTTTTT. It encodes CASSLLSGSNTGELFF.

This clone has only one observation. CDR3: CSVEDQRSDTQYF. The DNA of the CDR3 is TGCAGCGTTGAAGATCAAAGGAGTGATACGCAGTATTTT. The chain carries TRBV29-1 and TRBJ2-3; D unresolved. The V gene lost 0 bases and the J gene lost 6 bases, with 10 bases spanning the gap. Germline V CDR1 and CDR2: SQVTM, ANQGSEA. The CDR3 sequence is 13 residues long.